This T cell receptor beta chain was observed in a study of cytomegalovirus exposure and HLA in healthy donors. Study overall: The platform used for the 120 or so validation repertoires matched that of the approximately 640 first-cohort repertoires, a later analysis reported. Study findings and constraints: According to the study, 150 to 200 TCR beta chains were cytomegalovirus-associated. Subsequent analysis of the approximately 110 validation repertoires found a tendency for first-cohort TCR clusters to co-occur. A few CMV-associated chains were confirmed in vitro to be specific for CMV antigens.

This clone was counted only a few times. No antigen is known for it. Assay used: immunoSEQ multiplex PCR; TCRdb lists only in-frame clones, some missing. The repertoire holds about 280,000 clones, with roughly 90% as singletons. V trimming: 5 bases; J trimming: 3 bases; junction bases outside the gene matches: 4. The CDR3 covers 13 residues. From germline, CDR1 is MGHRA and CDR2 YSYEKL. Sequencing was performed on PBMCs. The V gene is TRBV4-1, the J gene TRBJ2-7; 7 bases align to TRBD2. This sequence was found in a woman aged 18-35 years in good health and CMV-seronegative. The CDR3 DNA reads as TGCGCCAGCAGCGGCGGGAGTGTCTACGAGCAGTACTTC. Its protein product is CASSGGSVYEQYF.